The rows below give T cell receptor beta chains drawn from one sample of a study of PD-1 blockade in classical Hodgkin lymphoma. Generated by immunoSEQ multiplex PCR, the TCRdb table keeps only in-frame clones and is missing some. The sample lists about 24,000 clones, 80% seen once, with approximately 6.7% in the top ten. The material sequenced was peripheral blood mononuclear cells (PBMCs), taken at baseline. These receptors all come from a human donor with classical Hodgkin lymphoma. The CDR3 runs from the conserved cysteine through the conserved F or W. Each record gives: J gene, clone size, D gene, V gene, CDR3 length, CDR3 DNA, CDR3 protein. The D gene is left open where the match is weak. The size entry is marked missing in some rows and otherwise reads once, few, many or a size class.

TRBJ2-5 - - TRBV7-2 14 TGTGCCAGCAGCTTAGTATCAGGGCGGGAGACCCAGTACTTC CASSLVSGRETQYF
TRBJ2-5 once TRBD1 TRBV7-9 14 TGTGCCAGCAGCTTGGACAGGGGGCGTGAGACCCAGTACTTC CASSLDRGRETQYF
TRBJ1-1 - - TRBV4-3 14 TGCGCCAGCAGCTCACGACGAGGGAACACTGAAGCTTTCTTT CASSSRRGNTEAFF
TRBJ2-2 few TRBD1 TRBV4-3 16 TGCGCCAGCAGCAAGAAAGGGGGCCCCGACACCGGGGAGCTGTTTTTT CASSKKGGPDTGELFF
TRBJ2-7 - - TRBV7-2 16 TGTGCCAGCAGCCGCCGGCCGCCAAAGCTGCCCTACGAGCAGTACTTC CASSRRPPKLPYEQYF
TRBJ2-7 - TRBD1 TRBV2 15 TGTGCCAGCAGTACCGGGACAGGGATATCCTACGAGCAGTACTTC CASSTGTGISYEQYF
TRBJ2-1 - - TRBV21-1 15 TGTGCCAGCAGCAAAGTCAGGGGGGTCTACAATGAGCAGTTCTTC CASSKVRGVYNEQFF
TRBJ2-5 once TRBD2 TRBV18 14 TGTGCCAGCTCCCCCCTCGGGGGGCAAGAGACCCAGTACTTC CASSPLGGQETQYF
TRBJ1-2 few TRBD1 TRBV7-2 14 TGTGCCAGCAGCGGAGGGACAGTGAAGTATGGCTACACCTTC CASSGGTVKYGYTF
TRBJ1-4 - - TRBV19 14 TGTGCCACGAGGGCAGGGAGAGAGGGCGAAAAACTGTTTTTT CATRAGREGEKLFF
TRBJ1-4 - - TRBV11-2 15 TGTGCCAGCAGCTTAGTGGGAAGGGGAGCTGAAAAACTGTTTTTT CASSLVGRGAEKLFF
TRBJ1-2 - - TRBV4-3 16 TGCGCCAGCAGCCAAGATGGGAGGGGCAGATGGGATGGCTACACCTTC CASSQDGRGRWDGYTF
TRBJ1-4 - - TRBV28 16 TGTGCCAGCAGTTTACTGGACAGCCCAACTAATGAAAAACTGTTTTTT CASSLLDSPTNEKLFF
TRBJ2-7 - TRBD2 TRBV7-2 16 TGTGCCAGCAGCTTAGTTAGCGGGGGAGGCTCCTACGAGCAGTACTTC CASSLVSGGGSYEQYF
TRBJ1-6 - - TRBV5-5 16 TGTGCCAGCAGCCCGAGGTCGGCAGGGTATAATTCACCCCTCCACTTT CASSPRSAGYNSPLHF
TRBJ2-7 - - TRBV6-5 13 TGTGCCAGCAGTTCGGGGGTTAGGCACGAGCAGTACTTC CASSSGVRHEQYF
TRBJ2-1 - TRBD1 TRBV6-5 14 TGTGCCAGCAGTGCGACAGGGAGTTTTAATGAGCAGTTCTTC CASSATGSFNEQFF
TRBJ1-1 - - TRBV7-6 13 TGTGCCAGCAGCGTAGAAATGAACACTGAAGCTTTCTTT CASSVEMNTEAFF